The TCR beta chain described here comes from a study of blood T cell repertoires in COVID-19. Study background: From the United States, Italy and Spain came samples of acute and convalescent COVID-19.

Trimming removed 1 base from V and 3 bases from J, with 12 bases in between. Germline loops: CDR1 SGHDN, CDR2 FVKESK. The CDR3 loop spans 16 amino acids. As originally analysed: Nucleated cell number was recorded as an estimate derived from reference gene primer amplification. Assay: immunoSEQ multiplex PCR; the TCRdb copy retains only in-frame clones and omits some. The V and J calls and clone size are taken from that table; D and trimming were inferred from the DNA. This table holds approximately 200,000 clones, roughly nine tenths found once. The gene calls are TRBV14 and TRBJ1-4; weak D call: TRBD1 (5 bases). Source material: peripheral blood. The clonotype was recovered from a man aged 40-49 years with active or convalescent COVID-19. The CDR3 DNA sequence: TGTGCCAGCAGCCAAGGTCATACGACAGCTAATGAAAAACTGTTTTTT. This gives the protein CASSQGHTTANEKLFF. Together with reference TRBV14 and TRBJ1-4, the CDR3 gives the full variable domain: EAGVTQFPSHSVIEKGQTVTLRCDPISGHDNLYWYRRVMGKEIKFLLHFVKESKQDESGMPNNRFLAERTGGTYSTLKVQPAELEDSGVYFCASSQGHTTANEKLFFGSGTQLSVL.